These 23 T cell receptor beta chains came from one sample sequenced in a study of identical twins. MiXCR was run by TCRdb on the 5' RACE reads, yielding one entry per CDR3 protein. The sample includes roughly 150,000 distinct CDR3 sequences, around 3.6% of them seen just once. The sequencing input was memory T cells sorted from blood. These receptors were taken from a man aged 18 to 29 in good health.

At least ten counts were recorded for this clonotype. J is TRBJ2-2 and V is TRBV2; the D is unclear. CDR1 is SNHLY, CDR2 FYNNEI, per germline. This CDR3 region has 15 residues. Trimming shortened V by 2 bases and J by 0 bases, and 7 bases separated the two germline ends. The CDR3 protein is CASSEMGSNTGELFF. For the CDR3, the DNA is TGTGCCAGCAGTGAAATGGGATCGAACACCGGGGAGCTGTTTTTT.

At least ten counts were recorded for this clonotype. The CDR3 spells CASSPGTGDQPQHF. In nucleotides, the CDR3 is TGTGCCAGCTCACCAGGGACAGGGGATCAGCCCCAGCATTTT. The chain is built from TRBV18 and TRBJ1-5; 10 bases are shared with TRBD1. CDR1 is KGHSH and CDR2 is LQKENI in the germline V gene. Unmatched junction bases numbered 0, after V lost 2 bases and J lost 5 bases. CDR3 length: 14 amino acids.

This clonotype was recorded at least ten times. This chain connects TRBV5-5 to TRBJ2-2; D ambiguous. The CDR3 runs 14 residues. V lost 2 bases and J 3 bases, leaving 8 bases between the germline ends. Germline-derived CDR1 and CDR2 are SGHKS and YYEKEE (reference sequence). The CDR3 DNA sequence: TGTGCCAGCAGCTTTCAATATTACACCGGGGAGCTGTTTTTT. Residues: CASSFQYYTGELFF.

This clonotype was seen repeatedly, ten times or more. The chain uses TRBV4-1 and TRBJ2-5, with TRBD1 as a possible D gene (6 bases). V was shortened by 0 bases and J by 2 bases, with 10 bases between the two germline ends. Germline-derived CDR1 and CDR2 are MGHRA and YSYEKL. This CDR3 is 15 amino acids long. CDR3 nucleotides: TGCGCCAGCAGCCAAGATGGAGGACAGCAAGAGACCCAGTACTTC. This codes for CASSQDGGQQETQYF.

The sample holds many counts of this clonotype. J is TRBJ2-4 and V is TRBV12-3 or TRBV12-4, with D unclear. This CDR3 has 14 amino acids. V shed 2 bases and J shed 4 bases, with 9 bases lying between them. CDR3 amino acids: CASSLSIEKNIQYF. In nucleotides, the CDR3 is TGTGCCAGCAGTTTAAGCATAGAAAAAAACATTCAGTACTTC.

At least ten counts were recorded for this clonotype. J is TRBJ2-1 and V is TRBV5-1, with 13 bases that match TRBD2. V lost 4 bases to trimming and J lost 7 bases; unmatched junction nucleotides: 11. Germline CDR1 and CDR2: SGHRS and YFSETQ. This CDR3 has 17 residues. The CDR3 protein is CASSPGTSGTFMNEQFF. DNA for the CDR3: TGCGCCAGCAGCCCAGGGACTAGCGGGACCTTCATGAATGAGCAGTTCTTC.

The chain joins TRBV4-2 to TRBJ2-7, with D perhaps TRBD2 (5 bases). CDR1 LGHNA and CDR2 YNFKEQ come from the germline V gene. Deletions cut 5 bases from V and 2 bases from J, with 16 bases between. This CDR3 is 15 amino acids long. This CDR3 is CASSREPIIAYEQYF. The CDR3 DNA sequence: TGTGCCAGCAGCAGGGAGCCTATTATTGCCTACGAGCAGTACTTC.

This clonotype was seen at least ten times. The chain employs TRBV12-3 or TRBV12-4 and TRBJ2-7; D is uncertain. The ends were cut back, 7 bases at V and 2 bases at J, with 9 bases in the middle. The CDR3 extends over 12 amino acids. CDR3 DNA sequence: TGTGCCAGCAACAGTAGGGCCTACGAGCAGTACTTC. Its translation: CASNSRAYEQYF.

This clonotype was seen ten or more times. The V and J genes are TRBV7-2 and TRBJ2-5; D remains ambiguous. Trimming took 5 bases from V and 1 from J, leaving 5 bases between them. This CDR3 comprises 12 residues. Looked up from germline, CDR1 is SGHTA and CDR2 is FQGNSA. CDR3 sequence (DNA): TGTGCCAGCAGCAAGCTCCAAGAGACCCAGTACTTC. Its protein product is CASSKLQETQYF. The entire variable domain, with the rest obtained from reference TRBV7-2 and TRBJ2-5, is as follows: GAGVSQSPSNKVTEKGKDVELRCDPISGHTALYWYRQSLGQGLEFLIYFQGNSAPDKSGLPSDRFSAERTGGSVSTLTIQRTQQEDSAVYLCASSKLQETQYFGPGTRLLVL.

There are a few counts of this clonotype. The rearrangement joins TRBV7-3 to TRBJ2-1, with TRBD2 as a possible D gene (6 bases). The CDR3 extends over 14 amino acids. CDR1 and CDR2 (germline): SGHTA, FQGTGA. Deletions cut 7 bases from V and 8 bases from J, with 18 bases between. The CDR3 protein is CASKQTGASDEQFF. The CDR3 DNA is TGTGCCAGCAAACAAACGGGAGCTAGCGATGAGCAGTTCTTC.

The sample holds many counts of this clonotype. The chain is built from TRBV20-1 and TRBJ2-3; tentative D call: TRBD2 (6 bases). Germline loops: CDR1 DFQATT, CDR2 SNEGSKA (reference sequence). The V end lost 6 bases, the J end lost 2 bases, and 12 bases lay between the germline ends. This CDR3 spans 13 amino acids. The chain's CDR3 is CSAPGLTTDTQYF. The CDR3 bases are TGCAGTGCCCCGGGACTCACCACAGATACGCAGTATTTT.

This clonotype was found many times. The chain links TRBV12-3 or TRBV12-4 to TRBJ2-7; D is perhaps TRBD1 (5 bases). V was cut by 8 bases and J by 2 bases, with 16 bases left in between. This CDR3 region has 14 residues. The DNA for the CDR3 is TGTGCCAGCGCGTTGGGGCAGGGCCCCTACGAGCAGTACTTC. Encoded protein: CASALGQGPYEQYF.

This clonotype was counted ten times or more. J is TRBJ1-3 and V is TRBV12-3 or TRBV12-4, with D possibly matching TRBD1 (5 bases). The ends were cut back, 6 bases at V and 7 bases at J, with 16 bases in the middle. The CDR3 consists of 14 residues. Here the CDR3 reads CASSPGRLLNTIYF. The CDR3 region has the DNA TGTGCCAGCAGCCCGGGACGGCTCCTTAACACCATATATTTT.

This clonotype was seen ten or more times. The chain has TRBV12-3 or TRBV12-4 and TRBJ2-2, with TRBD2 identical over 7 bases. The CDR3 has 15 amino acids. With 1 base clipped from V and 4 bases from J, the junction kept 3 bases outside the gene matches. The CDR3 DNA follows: TGTGCCAGCAGTTTAGGGGGGAGGGCCACCGGGGAGCTGTTTTTT. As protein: CASSLGGRATGELFF.

The CDR3 region has the DNA TGTGCCACCAACTCGCGGGACCCCCGGAGGGCTGAAGCTTTCTTT. This gives the protein CATNSRDPRRAEAFF. The chain has TRBV19 and TRBJ1-1; a weak D match, TRBD1 (5 bases). Germline loops: CDR1 LNHDA, CDR2 SQIVND (reference sequence). V dropped 10 bases and J dropped 6 bases, with 24 bases sitting between them. The CDR3 has 15 residues.

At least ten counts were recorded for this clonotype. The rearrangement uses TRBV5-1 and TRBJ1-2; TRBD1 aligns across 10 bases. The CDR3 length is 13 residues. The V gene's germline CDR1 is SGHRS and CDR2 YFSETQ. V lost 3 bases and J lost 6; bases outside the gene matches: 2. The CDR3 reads CASSSGTGDGYTF. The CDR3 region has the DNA TGCGCCAGCAGCTCCGGGACAGGGGATGGCTACACCTTC.

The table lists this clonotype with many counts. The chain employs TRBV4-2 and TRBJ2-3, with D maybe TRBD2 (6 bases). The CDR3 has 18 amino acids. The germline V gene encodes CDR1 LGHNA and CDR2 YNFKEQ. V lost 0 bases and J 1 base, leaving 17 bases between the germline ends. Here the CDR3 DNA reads TGTGCCAGCAGCCAAGACCGCCCTCCGGGAGTTGGCACAGATACGCAGTATTTT. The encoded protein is CASSQDRPPGVGTDTQYF.

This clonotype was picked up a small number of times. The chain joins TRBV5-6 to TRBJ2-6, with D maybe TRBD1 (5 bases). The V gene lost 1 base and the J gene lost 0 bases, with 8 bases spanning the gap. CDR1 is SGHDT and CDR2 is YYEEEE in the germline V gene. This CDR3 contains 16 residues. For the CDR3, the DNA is TGTGCCAGCAGCTTGTCTAGGGGCTCTGGGGCCAACGTCCTGACTTTC. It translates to CASSLSRGSGANVLTF.

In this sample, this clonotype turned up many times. CDR3 protein: CVGSAADTQYF. The CDR3 nucleotides are TGTGTCGGGTCGGCTGCAGATACGCAGTATTTT. The V and J genes are TRBV7-9 and TRBJ2-3, with D unclear. This CDR3 is 11 amino acids long. The germline CDR1 and CDR2 sequences are SEHNR and FQNEAQ (reference sequence).

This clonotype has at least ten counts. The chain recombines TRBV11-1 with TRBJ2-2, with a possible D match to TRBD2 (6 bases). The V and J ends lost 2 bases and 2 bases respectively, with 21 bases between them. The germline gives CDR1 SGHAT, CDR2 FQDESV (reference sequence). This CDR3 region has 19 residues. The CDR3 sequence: CASSLFAGRTTRNTGELFF. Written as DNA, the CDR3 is TGTGCCAGCAGCTTATTTGCGGGGCGGACCACCAGAAACACCGGGGAGCTGTTTTTT.

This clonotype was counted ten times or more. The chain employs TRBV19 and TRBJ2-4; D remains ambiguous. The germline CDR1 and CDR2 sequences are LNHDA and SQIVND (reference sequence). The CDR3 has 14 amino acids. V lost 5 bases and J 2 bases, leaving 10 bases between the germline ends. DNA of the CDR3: TGTGCCAGTAGTGTCCGCGAACCCAAAAACATTCAGTACTTC. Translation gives CASSVREPKNIQYF.

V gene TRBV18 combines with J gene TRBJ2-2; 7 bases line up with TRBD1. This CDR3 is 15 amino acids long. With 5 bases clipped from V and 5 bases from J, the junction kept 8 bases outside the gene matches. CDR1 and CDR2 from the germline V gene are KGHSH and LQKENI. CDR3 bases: TGTGCCAGCTCAACGAGACAGGGTGATACCGGGGAGCTGTTTTTT. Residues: CASSTRQGDTGELFF.

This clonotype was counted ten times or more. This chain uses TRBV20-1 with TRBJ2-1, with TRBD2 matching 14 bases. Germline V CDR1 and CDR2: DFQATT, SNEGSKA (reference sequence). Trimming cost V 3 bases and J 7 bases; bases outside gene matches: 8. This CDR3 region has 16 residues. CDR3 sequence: CSASIGGLAGENEQFF. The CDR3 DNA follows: TGCAGTGCTAGTATAGGGGGACTAGCGGGAGAAAATGAGCAGTTCTTC.